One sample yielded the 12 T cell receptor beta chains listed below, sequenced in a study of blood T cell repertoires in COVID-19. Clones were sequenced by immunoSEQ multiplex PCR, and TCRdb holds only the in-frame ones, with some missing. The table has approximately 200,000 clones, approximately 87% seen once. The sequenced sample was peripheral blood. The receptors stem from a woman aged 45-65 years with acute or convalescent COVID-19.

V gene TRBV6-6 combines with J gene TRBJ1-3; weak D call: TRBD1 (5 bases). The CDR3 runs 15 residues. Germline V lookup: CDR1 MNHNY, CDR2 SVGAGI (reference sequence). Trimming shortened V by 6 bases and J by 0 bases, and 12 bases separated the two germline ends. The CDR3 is CASSPGQVSGNTIYF. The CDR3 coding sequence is TGTGCCAGCAGCCCCGGACAAGTCTCTGGAAACACCATATATTTT.

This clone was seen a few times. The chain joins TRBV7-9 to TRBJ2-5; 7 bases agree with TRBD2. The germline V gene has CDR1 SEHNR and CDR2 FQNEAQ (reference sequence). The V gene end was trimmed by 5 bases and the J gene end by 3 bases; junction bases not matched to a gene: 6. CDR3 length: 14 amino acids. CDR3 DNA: TGTGCCAGCAGCGAGGGACTAAGAAAAGAGACCCAGTACTTC. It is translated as CASSEGLRKETQYF.

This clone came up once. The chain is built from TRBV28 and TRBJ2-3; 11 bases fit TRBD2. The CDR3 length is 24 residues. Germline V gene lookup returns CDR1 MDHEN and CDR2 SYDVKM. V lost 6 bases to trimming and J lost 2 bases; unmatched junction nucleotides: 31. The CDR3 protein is CASRFSDRADLLSGRGILTDTQYF. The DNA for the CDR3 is TGTGCCAGCAGATTTAGCGACAGGGCGGATCTCCTTAGCGGGAGGGGTATTCTCACAGATACGCAGTATTTT.

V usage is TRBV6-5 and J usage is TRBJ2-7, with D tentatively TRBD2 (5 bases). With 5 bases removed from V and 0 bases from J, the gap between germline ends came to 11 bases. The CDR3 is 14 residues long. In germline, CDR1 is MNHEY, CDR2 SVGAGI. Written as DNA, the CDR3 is TGTGCCAGCAGTAAGGACGGACTCTCCTACGAGCAGTACTTC. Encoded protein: CASSKDGLSYEQYF.

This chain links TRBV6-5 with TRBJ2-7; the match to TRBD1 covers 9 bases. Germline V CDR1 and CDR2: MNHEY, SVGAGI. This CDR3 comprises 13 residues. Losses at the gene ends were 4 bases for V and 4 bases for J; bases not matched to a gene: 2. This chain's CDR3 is CASSSGQGYEQYF. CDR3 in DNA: TGTGCCAGCAGTTCGGGACAGGGTTACGAGCAGTACTTC.

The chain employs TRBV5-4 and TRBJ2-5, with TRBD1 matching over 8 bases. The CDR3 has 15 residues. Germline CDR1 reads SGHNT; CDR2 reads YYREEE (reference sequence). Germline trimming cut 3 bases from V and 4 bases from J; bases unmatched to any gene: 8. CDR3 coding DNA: TGTGCCAGCAGCTCGAAATCAGGGGGCGGAGAGACCCAGTACTTC. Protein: CASSSKSGGGETQYF. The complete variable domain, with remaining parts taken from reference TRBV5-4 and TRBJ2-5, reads ETGVTQSPTHLIKTRGQQVTLRCSSQSGHNTVSWYQQALGQGPQFIFQYYREEENGRGNFPPRFSGLQFPNYSSELNVNALELDDSALYLCASSSKSGGGETQYFGPGTRLLVL.

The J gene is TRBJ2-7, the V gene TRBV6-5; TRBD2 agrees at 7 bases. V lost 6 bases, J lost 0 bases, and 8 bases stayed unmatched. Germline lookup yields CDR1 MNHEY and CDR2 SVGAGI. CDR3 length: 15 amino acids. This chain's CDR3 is CASSLKRGSSYEQYF. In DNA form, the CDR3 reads TGTGCCAGCAGCCTCAAGCGGGGTAGCTCCTACGAGCAGTACTTC.

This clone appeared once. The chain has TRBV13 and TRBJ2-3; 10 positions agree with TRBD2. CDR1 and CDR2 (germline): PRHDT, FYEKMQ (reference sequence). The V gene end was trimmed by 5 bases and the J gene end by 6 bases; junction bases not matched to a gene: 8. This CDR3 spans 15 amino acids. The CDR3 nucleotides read TGTGCCAGCAGCAAAGGGTCTAGCGGGAGTGATACGCAGTATTTT. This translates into CASSKGSSGSDTQYF.

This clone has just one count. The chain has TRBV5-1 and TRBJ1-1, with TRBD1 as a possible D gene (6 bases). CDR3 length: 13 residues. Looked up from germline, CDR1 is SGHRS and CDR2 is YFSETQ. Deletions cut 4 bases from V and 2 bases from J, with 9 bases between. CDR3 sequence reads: CASSLGHNTEAFF. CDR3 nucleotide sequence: TGCGCCAGCAGCCTGGGACATAACACTGAAGCTTTCTTT. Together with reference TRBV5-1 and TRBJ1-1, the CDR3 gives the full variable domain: KAGVTQTPRYLIKTRGQQVTLSCSPISGHRSVSWYQQTPGQGLQFLFEYFSETQRNKGNFPGRFSGRQFSNSRSEMNVSTLELGDSALYLCASSLGHNTEAFFGQGTRLTVV.

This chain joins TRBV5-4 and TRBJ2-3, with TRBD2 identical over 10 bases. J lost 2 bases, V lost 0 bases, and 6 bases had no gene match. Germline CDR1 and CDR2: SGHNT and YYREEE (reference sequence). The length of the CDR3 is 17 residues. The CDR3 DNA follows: TGTGCCAGCAGCTTGGCAAGTCTAGCGGGAGTCACAGATACGCAGTATTTT. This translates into CASSLASLAGVTDTQYF.

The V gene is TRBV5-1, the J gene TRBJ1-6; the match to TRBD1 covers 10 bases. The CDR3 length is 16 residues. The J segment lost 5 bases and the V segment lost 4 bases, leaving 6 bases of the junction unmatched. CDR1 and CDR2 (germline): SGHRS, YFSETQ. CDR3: CASSRQGAQDNSPLHF. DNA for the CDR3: TGCGCCAGCAGCCGACAGGGGGCCCAAGATAATTCACCCCTCCACTTT.

The CDR3 sequence is CASSHETGANVLTF. CDR3 in DNA: TGCGCCAGCAGCCACGAGACTGGGGCCAACGTCCTGACTTTC. J is TRBJ2-6 and V is TRBV4-3; D ambiguous. Trimming took 3 bases from V and 2 from J, leaving 5 bases between them. The CDR3 is 14 amino acids. Germline lookup yields CDR1 LGHNA and CDR2 YSLEER.